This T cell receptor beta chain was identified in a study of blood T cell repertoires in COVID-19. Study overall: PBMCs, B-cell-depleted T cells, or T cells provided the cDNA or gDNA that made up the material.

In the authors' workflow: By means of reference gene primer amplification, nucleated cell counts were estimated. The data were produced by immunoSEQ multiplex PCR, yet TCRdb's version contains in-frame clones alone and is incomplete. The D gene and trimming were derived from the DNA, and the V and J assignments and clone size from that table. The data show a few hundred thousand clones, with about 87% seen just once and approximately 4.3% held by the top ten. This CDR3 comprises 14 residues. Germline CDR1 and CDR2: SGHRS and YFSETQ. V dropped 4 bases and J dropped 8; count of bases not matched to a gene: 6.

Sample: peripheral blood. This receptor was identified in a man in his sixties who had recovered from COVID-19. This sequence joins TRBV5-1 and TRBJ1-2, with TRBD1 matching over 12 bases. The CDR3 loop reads CASSNRDRGHGYTF. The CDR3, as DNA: TGCGCCAGCAGCAACCGGGACAGGGGGCACGGCTACACCTTC. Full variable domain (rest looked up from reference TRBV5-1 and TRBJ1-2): KAGVTQTPRYLIKTRGQQVTLSCSPISGHRSVSWYQQTPGQGLQFLFEYFSETQRNKGNFPGRFSGRQFSNSRSEMNVSTLELGDSALYLCASSNRDRGHGYTFGSGTRLTVV.